The subject of this entry is one T cell receptor (beta chain). In this sample, this clonotype turned up many times. Its antigen is currently not known. No clone much larger than this one lies a single base away; base qualities are absent. Sample treatment or condition, as interpreted from the label and publication: allogeneic hematopoietic cell transplantation with graft depleted of TCRalphabeta T cells and CD19 B cells. Transplant recipients were children who received TCRalphabeta/CD19-depleted allogeneic hematopoietic cell grafts. The library was produced with PCR. Sequencing took place on an Illumina HiSeq 2500. To normalize quantification of the TCRbeta repertoire, the TCR libraries were built with molecular barcoding that relied on unique molecular identifiers. The raw public data were reprocessed by TCRdb itself: fastp quality trimming at Q25, MiXCR clonotype calling, in-frame beta chains only. Each record represents a unique CDR3 protein, reported with the most common genes and DNA among its rows. The sample data list approximately 490,000 distinct CDR3 sequences, and 8% to 11% of these were observed just once. Jointly, the top ten make up around 2% of the sample.

These data belong to a study of T-cell reconstitution after alpha-beta-depleted transplantation in children (TCRdb year 2016). As for the study more broadly: Using TCR repertoire profiling, the study quantitatively followed how T-cell immune reconstitution unfolded in children after TCRalphabeta/CD19-depleted allogeneic hematopoietic cell transplantation. Study-level results and caveats: In some patients, the high TCRbeta diversity seen at day 60 was put down to recipient T cells and intrathymic progenitors that had survived conditioning. Over the following months the frequencies of hyperexpanded clones went down, and after one year T-cell counts and TCRbeta diversity were mostly credited to newly produced T cells. The apparently early alphabetaT-cell count recovery about two months after transplant was reportedly dependent on only several hundred rapidly expanded clones derived from non-depleted graft cells.

Based on the germline V gene (reference sequence), the CDR1 and CDR2 sequences are DFQATT and SNEGSKA. The V end gives up 6 bases and the J end 5 bases, leaving 7 bases in the junction not matched to a gene. Including the terminal cysteine and phenylalanine, the CDR3 comprises 14 residues. Only the CDR3 DNA is retained, 42 bases long and in frame from the first base. This specimen was PBMCs, taken before TCRalphabeta/CD19-depleted stem cell transplant. The TCR originated in a child aged 2-9 years with inherited bone marrow failure, due to receive a stem cell transplant. The sequence is built from TRBV20-1 and TRBJ1-5; TRBD1 matches 10 bases in the middle. Here the CDR3 is given as CSAKAGTGDQPQHF. The DNA sequence reads TGCAGTGCCAAAGCCGGGACAGGGGATCAGCCCCAGCATTTT.